A single sample gave rise to the 20 T cell receptor beta chains below, sequenced in a study of T cell clonality in common variable immunodeficiency. Study findings and constraints: Fewer deletions and N-nucleotide insertions were reportedly seen in common variable immunodeficiency TCR beta sequences.

No antigens are known for them. TCRdb keeps only in-frame clones here, not all; method: immunoSEQ multiplex PCR. Listed for the sample are around 7,100 clones, none seen a single time. What was sequenced was peripheral blood mononuclear cells. All receptors derive from a human donor with common variable immunodeficiency.

This clone was detected a few times. Its ends do not fully match the called genes, so a read error is possible. The CDR3 end falls 3 residues outside the read, so it is completed with the germline J gene. The rearrangement links TRBV7-7 to TRBJ2-1; TRBD1 matches 10 bases. The CDR3 consists of 16 residues. Germline V gives CDR1 SSHAT, CDR2 FNYEAQ (reference sequence). The DNA read from the CDR3 is TGTGCTAGCAGCTTAGGGACCGGGACAGGGGTTTATGAG. Protein sequence: CASSLGTGTGVYE. The CDR3 as a whole reads CASSLGTGTGVYEQFF.

About this clone: The missing CDR3 end, 3 residues past where the read stops, is filled in from the germline J gene. V gene TRBV18 combines with J gene TRBJ2-7; D possibly matches TRBD1 or TRBD2 (5 bases each). The CDR3 consists of 17 residues. Trimming pared 3 bases from V and 4 bases from J, leaving 22 bases between. Germline lookup yields CDR1 KGHSH and CDR2 LQKENI. The covered CDR3 bases are TGTGCCAGCTCACCTGGGGAGAGGGGCGCAGGATCTTACGAG. Its translation: CASSPGERGAGSYE. The full CDR3 reads CASSPGERGAGSYEQYF.

The sample holds a few counts of this clone. The CDR3 end is not reached by the read, which stops 3 residues before it; the germline J gene fills it in. The rearrangement joins TRBV7-2 to TRBJ2-7; D uncertain. This CDR3 spans 11 amino acids. CDR1 SGHTA and CDR2 FQGNSA come from the germline V gene. The V end lost 5 bases, the J end lost 2 bases, and 4 bases lay between the germline ends. CDR3 sequence reads: CASSPAYEQYF. CDR3 DNA (partial): TGTGCCAGCAGCCCCGCCTACGAG.

Concerning this clone itself: Its ends do not fully match the called genes, so a read error is possible. CDR3 residues: CASSPKFGELFF. The part of the CDR3 DNA that was read is TGTGCTAGCAGCCCCAAATTCGGGGAG. This chain uses TRBV7-7 with TRBJ2-2; no definite D call. The read terminates 3 residues before the CDR3 end, so the remaining end is supplied by the germline J gene. Germline CDR1 reads SSHAT; CDR2 reads FNYEAQ (reference sequence). The CDR3 loop spans 12 amino acids.

Note on this clone: The missing CDR3 end, 3 residues past where the read stops, is filled in from the germline J gene. The chain combines TRBV7-6 with TRBJ1-1, with D perhaps TRBD1 (5 bases). The ends were cut back, 2 bases at V and 3 bases at J, with 10 bases in the middle. The CDR3 spans 14 residues. Germline V CDR1 and CDR2: SGHVS, FNYEAQ. CDR3 DNA, as far as it was read: TGTGCCAGCAGCTTAAAGCGAGGGGACACTGAA. Protein sequence: CASSLKRGDTE. The complete CDR3 sequence is CASSLKRGDTEAFF.

This clone came up a few times. The read ends 3 residues before the CDR3 terminus; that terminus is restored from the germline J gene. The V gene is TRBV19, the J gene TRBJ2-5; D possibly corresponds to TRBD1 (6 bases). Germline V gene data show CDR1 as LNHDA and CDR2 as SQIVND (reference sequence). Trimming cost V 5 bases and J 4 bases, with 20 bases left between them. The CDR3 consists of 16 residues. The CDR3 region is CASSVSGTPRGETQYF. The covered CDR3 bases are TGTGCCAGTAGTGTTTCCGGGACACCGAGGGGAGAGACC.

This clone was detected a few times. The read falls 3 residues short of the CDR3 end, and the missing part is taken from the germline J gene. The gene calls are TRBV29-1 and TRBJ2-1; D remains unclear. Germline V gene lookup returns CDR1 SQVTM and CDR2 ANQGSEA. Trimming left V 6 bases short and J 6 bases short, with 6 bases between. The CDR3 is 10 residues long. CDR3 sequence reads: CSVSGNEQFF. CDR3 DNA, as far as it was read: TGCAGCGTGTCCGGCAATGAG.

The sample holds a few counts of this clone. The CDR3 end is not reached by the read, which stops 3 residues before it; the germline J gene fills it in. The chain recombines TRBV18 with TRBJ2-1; 9 bases match TRBD2. CDR1 is KGHSH, CDR2 LQKENI, per germline. V was clipped by 3 bases and J by 2 bases; unmatched bases: 2. There are 15 residues in the CDR3. The CDR3 bases that were read are TGTGCCAGCTCACCCCTAGCGGGGACCTACAATGAG. Protein: CASSPLAGTYNE. The full CDR3 sequence reads CASSPLAGTYNEQFF.

This clone was detected only a few times. The read falls 3 residues short of the CDR3 end, and the missing part is taken from the germline J gene. The chain couples TRBV7-9 to TRBJ1-3, with D tentatively TRBD1 (5 bases). V was clipped by 5 bases and J by 0 bases, with 11 bases between them. The CDR3 length is 15 residues. Germline V gene data show CDR1 as SEHNR and CDR2 as FQNEAQ (reference sequence). CDR3 sequence: CASSEGLTSGNTIYF. CDR3 DNA, as far as it was read: TGTGCCAGCAGCGAGGGACTCACCTCTGGAAACACC.

This clone was counted a few times. The read ends 3 residues shy of where the CDR3 ends; the end is completed using the germline J gene. The chain links TRBV19 to TRBJ2-3; D remains unclear. The CDR3 totals 12 residues. The germline V gene has CDR1 LNHDA and CDR2 SQIVND (reference sequence). V was shortened by 2 bases and J by 3 bases, with 3 bases between the two germline ends. The CDR3: CASSITTDTQYF. The sequenced CDR3 bases are TGTGCCAGTAGTATAACAACAGATACG.

This clone was picked up a small number of times. The observed sequence ends 3 residues before the CDR3 terminus, with the missing tail filled in from the germline J gene. The genes are TRBV7-9 and TRBJ2-7; 9 nucleotides agree with TRBD2. CDR3 size: 15 residues. J was trimmed by 4 bases and V by 6 bases; bases with no gene match: 10. The V gene's germline CDR1 is SEHNR and CDR2 FQNEAQ (reference sequence). CDR3 bases read: TGTGCCAGCAGTTCGACCGGGACTAGCAGTTACGAG. Its protein is CASSSTGTSSYE. The CDR3, in full, reads CASSSTGTSSYEQYF.

Notes on this clone: The CDR3 end lies 3 residues beyond the end of the read and is filled in from the germline J gene. The J gene is TRBJ2-3, the V gene TRBV6-4; no definite D call. Germline CDR1 MRHNA, CDR2 SNTAGT. This CDR3 is built from 15 residues. V was clipped by 0 bases and J by 2 bases, with 9 bases between them. The CDR3 loop is CASSDSSDATDTQYF. The sequenced part of the CDR3 DNA is TGTGCCAGCAGTGACTCGAGCGACGCCACAGATACG.

The CDR3 bases that were read are TGTGCCAGTAGTGACGGGGTTCAACGGGTTACG. Residues: CASSDGVQRVT. The entire CDR3 protein is CASSDGVQRVTQYF. The rearrangement joins TRBV19 to TRBJ2-3; possibly TRBD2 for D (5 bases). The read gets to within 3 residues of the CDR3 end, and the germline J gene fills in the rest. Trimming pared 5 bases from V and 8 bases from J, leaving 17 bases between. Looked up from germline, CDR1 is LNHDA and CDR2 is SQIVND (reference sequence). The CDR3 contains 14 residues.

For this clone: The read ends 3 residues before the CDR3 terminus; that terminus is restored from the germline J gene. The V and J genes are TRBV18 and TRBJ2-4, with D maybe TRBD2 (6 bases). Trimming took off 0 bases at V and 7 bases at J, with 10 bases between the two ends. Germline V gene lookup returns CDR1 KGHSH and CDR2 LQKENI. The CDR3 loop spans 14 amino acids. Partial CDR3 DNA: TGTGCCAGCTCACCACCGCAGGAGGGGAACATT. Translated, it gives CASSPPQEGNI. The complete CDR3 reads CASSPPQEGNIQYF. The complete variable domain, with remaining parts taken from reference TRBV18 and TRBJ2-4, reads NAGVMQNPRHLVRRRGQEARLRCSPMKGHSHVYWYRQLPEEGLKFMVYLQKENIIDESGMPKERFSAEFPKEGPSILRIQQVVRGDSAAYFCASSPPQEGNIQYFGAGTRLSVL.

In regard to this clone: Read sequence stops 3 residues before the CDR3 end, and the germline J gene provides the missing end. The V and J genes are TRBV7-9 and TRBJ2-2; 8 bases align to TRBD2. The V gene's germline CDR1 is SEHNR and CDR2 FQNEAQ (reference sequence). CDR3 length: 15 amino acids. V lost 4 bases to trimming and J lost 4 bases; unmatched junction nucleotides: 5. CDR3 protein: CASSSERESTGELFF. The covered CDR3 bases are TGTGCCAGCAGCTCGGAGCGGGAGTCCACCGGGGAG.

This clone showed up just a few times. Coverage ceases 3 residues before the CDR3 finishes, and the germline J gene fills in the end. V usage is TRBV7-2 and J usage is TRBJ2-7; tentative D call: TRBD1 (6 bases). The V end was cut by 8 bases, the J end by 2 bases, with 13 bases between. Per germline, CDR1 SGHTA and CDR2 FQGNSA. The CDR3 is made up of 13 amino acids. CDR3 bases read: TGTGCCAGCTCCCTGACAGGAACCTACGAG. It translates to CASSLTGTYE. The complete CDR3 reads CASSLTGTYEQYF.

This clone has more than one count but fewer than ten. CDR3 DNA (partial): TGTGCCAGCACTTCGGGACTAGCGGGTCCGTACCAAGAGACC. Its translation is CASTSGLAGPYQET. The full CDR3 reads CASTSGLAGPYQETQYF. The chain uses TRBV6-2 or TRBV6-3 and TRBJ2-5, with 12 bases aligning to TRBD2. Read coverage stops 3 residues before the CDR3 terminus; the germline J gene supplies the remainder. Germline V gene lookup returns CDR1 MNHEY and CDR2 SVGEGT. The CDR3 covers 17 residues. J was trimmed by 0 bases and V by 7 bases; bases with no gene match: 9.

This clone occurred a few times. The read stops 3 residues short of the end of the CDR3; the missing end is completed from the germline J gene. The J gene is TRBJ2-7, the V gene TRBV18; 10 positions match TRBD2. Trimming took 6 bases from V and 5 from J; bases not matched to a gene: 7. This CDR3 region has 14 residues. Germline-derived CDR1 and CDR2 are KGHSH and LQKENI. The CDR3 loop is CASSPSGSAHEQYF. The covered CDR3 bases are TGTGCCAGCTCCCCTAGCGGGAGCGCTCACGAG.

This clone was detected only a few times. The read ends 3 residues before the CDR3 terminus; that terminus is restored from the germline J gene. The chain links TRBV2 to TRBJ2-3, with TRBD1 matching over 7 bases. This CDR3 contains 12 residues. The germline V gene encodes CDR1 SNHLY and CDR2 FYNNEI. The junction had 6 bases not matched to a gene; V was cut back by 10 bases and J by 5 bases. CDR3 DNA, as far as it was read: TGTGCCACCCATGCAGGGGGAGATACG. This gives the protein CATHAGGDT. The entire CDR3 is CATHAGGDTQYF.

This clone has just a few counts. The CDR3 end lies 3 residues beyond the end of the read and is filled in from the germline J gene. This sequence joins TRBV5-1 and TRBJ2-3; TRBD2 is a possible D gene (6 bases). V gave up 0 bases and J gave up 6 bases, with 20 bases separating them. Germline V gives CDR1 SGHRS, CDR2 YFSETQ. The CDR3 totals 17 residues. CDR3 DNA, as far as it was read: TGCGCCAGCAGCTTGGGGGAGCTCCGGCGGGAAGGGGATACG. It is translated as CASSLGELRREGDT. The entire CDR3 sequence reads CASSLGELRREGDTQYF. Filled out from reference TRBV5-1 and TRBJ2-3, the complete variable domain reads KAGVTQTPRYLIKTRGQQVTLSCSPISGHRSVSWYQQTPGQGLQFLFEYFSETQRNKGNFPGRFSGRQFSNSRSEMNVSTLELGDSALYLCASSLGELRREGDTQYFGPGTRLTVL.